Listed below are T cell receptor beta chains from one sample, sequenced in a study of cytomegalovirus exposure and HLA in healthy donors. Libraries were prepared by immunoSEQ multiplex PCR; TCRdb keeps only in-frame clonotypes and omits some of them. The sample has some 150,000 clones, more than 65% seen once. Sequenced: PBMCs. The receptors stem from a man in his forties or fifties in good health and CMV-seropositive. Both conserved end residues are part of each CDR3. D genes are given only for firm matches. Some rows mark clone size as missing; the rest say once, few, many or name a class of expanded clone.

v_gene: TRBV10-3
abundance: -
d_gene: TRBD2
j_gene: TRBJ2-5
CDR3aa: CATLAGRGETQYF
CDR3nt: TGTGCCACCCTAGCGGGCCGTGGAGAGACCCAGTACTTC

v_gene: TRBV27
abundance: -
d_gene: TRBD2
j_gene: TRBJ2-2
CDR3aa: CASSFSLADTGELFF
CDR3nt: TGTGCCAGCAGTTTCTCGCTAGCGGACACCGGGGAGCTGTTTTTT

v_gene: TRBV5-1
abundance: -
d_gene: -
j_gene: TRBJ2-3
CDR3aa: CASSLNTDAQYF
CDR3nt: TGCGCCAGCAGCTTGAATACAGATGCGCAGTATTTT

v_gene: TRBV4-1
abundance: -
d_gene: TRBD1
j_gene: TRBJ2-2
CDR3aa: CASSSNRGQGGELFF
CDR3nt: TGCGCCAGCAGCTCCAACAGGGGGCAGGGCGGGGAGCTGTTTTTT

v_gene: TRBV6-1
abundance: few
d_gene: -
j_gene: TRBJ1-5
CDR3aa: CASREGLYQPQHF
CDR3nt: TGTGCCAGCAGGGAGGGGCTATATCAGCCCCAGCATTTT

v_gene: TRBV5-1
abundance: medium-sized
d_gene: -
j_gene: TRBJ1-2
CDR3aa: CASSLGAQPDGYTF
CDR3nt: TGCGCCAGCAGCCTGGGGGCCCAACCGGATGGCTACACCTTC

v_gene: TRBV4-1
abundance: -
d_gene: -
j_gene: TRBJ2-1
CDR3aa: CASSRAESSYNEQFF
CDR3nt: TGCGCCAGCAGCCGAGCTGAGAGCTCCTACAATGAGCAGTTCTTC

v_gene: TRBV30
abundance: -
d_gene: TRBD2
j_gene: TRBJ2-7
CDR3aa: CAWSGTSGRTGYEQYF
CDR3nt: TGTGCCTGGAGTGGGACTAGCGGGAGGACCGGCTACGAGCAGTACTTC

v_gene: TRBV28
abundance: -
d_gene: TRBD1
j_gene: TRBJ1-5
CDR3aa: CASSTGTGGRPQHF
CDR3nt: TGTGCCAGCAGCACTGGGACAGGCGGGCGGCCCCAGCATTTT

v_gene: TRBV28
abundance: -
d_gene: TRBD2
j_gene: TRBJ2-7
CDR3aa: CASSLPLLGGEQYF
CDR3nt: TGTGCCAGCAGTTTACCATTACTCGGGGGGGAGCAGTACTTC

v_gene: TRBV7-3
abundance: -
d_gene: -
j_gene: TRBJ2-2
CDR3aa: CASSPSSTGSWTGELFF
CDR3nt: TGTGCCAGCAGCCCGTCGTCAACAGGGTCTTGGACCGGGGAGCTGTTTTTT

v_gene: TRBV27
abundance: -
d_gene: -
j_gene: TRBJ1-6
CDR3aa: CASTAELRTPLHF
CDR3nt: TGTGCCAGCACGGCGGAGCTTCGGACACCCCTCCACTTT

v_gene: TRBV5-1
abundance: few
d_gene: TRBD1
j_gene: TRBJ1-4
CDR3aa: CASSIRPGQGSEKLFF
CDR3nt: TGCGCCAGCAGCATACGCCCGGGACAGGGGAGTGAAAAACTGTTTTTT

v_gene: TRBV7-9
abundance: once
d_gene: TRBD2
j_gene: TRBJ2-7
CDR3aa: CASSLAGGPLEQYF
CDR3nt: TGTGCCAGCAGCCTAGCGGGAGGGCCCCTCGAGCAGTACTTC

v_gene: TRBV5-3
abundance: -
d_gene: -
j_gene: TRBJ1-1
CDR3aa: CARRPTENTEAFF
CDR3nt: TGTGCCAGAAGACCTACAGAGAACACTGAAGCTTTCTTT

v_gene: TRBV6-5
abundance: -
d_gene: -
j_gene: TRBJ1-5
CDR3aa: CASSRGGQPQHF
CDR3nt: TGTGCCAGCAGTAGAGGGGGACAGCCCCAGCATTTT

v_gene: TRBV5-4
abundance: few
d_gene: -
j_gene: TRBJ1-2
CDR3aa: CASSLFGGGGYTF
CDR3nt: TGTGCCAGCAGCTTGTTCGGTGGAGGAGGCTACACCTTC